These T cell receptor beta chains were read from a single sample in a study of control samples from healthy donors and cancer patients. Sequenced by immunoSEQ multiplex PCR; TCRdb stores in-frame clones only, minus some. The top ten hold about 2.7% of the sample, which has 69,000 or so clones, 85% to 95% seen once. Specimen: blood. The receptors here all came from a woman aged 30 to 39 in good health. Each CDR3 is given with its conserved first and last residue. D genes are given only for firm matches.

V gene: TRBV6-5; D gene: NA; J gene: TRBJ1-1; CDR3 DNA: TGTGCCAGCAGTCCTCGAGGCATCGAAGCTTTCTTT; CDR3 protein: CASSPRGIEAFF
V gene: TRBV4-2; D gene: NA; J gene: TRBJ2-7; CDR3 DNA: TGTGCCAGCAGCCAAGAATTGACTTCCTACGAGCAGTACTTC; CDR3 protein: CASSQELTSYEQYF
V gene: TRBV7-9; D gene: NA; J gene: TRBJ2-3; CDR3 DNA: TGTGCCAGCAGCTGGGTCCCGCCGGGGTACGCAGATACGCAGTATTTT; CDR3 protein: CASSWVPPGYADTQYF
V gene: TRBV7-9; D gene: NA; J gene: TRBJ1-3; CDR3 DNA: TGTGCCAGTCGGGGGAGCTCTGGAAACACCATATATTTT; CDR3 protein: CASRGSSGNTIYF
V gene: TRBV18; D gene: NA; J gene: TRBJ1-5; CDR3 DNA: TGTGCCAGCTCACTAGGCGGGAACAATCAGCCCCAGCATTTT; CDR3 protein: CASSLGGNNQPQHF
V gene: TRBV16; D gene: NA; J gene: TRBJ1-1; CDR3 DNA: TGTGCCAGCAGTCCTCGGGCAAACACTGAAGCTTTCTTT; CDR3 protein: CASSPRANTEAFF
V gene: TRBV15; D gene: TRBD1; J gene: TRBJ1-6; CDR3 DNA: TGTGCCACCAGCAGAGATGAAGAGACAGGGGTATCACCCCTCCACTTT; CDR3 protein: CATSRDEETGVSPLHF
V gene: TRBV7-9; D gene: NA; J gene: TRBJ2-5; CDR3 DNA: TGTGCCAGCAGCTTTAAAGAGACCCAGTACTTC; CDR3 protein: CASSFKETQYF
V gene: TRBV2; D gene: NA; J gene: TRBJ1-1; CDR3 DNA: TGTGCCAGCAGTGAATCGGAACAGCTGAACACTGAAGCTTTCTTT; CDR3 protein: CASSESEQLNTEAFF
V gene: TRBV7-6; D gene: NA; J gene: TRBJ2-5; CDR3 DNA: TGTGCCAGCAGCTTACTGGGCTTCTTCCAAGAGACCCAGTACTTC; CDR3 protein: CASSLLGFFQETQYF
V gene: TRBV19; D gene: NA; J gene: TRBJ2-3; CDR3 DNA: TGTGCCAGTAGTCCCGGGACCGCTTCAGGGGATACGCAGTATTTT; CDR3 protein: CASSPGTASGDTQYF
V gene: TRBV6-5; D gene: TRBD1; J gene: TRBJ1-6; CDR3 DNA: TGTGCCTCCAGGGGGGACAGTTATTCACCCCTCCACTTT; CDR3 protein: CASRGDSYSPLHF
V gene: TRBV30; D gene: NA; J gene: TRBJ2-1; CDR3 DNA: TGTGCCTGGAGTGTACAAAGCCGGACGCCGCAGTTCTTC; CDR3 protein: CAWSVQSRTPQFF
V gene: TRBV27; D gene: NA; J gene: TRBJ2-7; CDR3 DNA: TGTGCCAGCAGTTCGCAACCCCTCGGGGAGCAGTACTTC; CDR3 protein: CASSSQPLGEQYF
V gene: TRBV28; D gene: TRBD2; J gene: TRBJ2-6; CDR3 DNA: TGTGCCACCCGGGGGGCTGGGGCCAACGTCCTGACTTTC; CDR3 protein: CATRGAGANVLTF